This paragraph covers one TCR beta chain sequence. The specificity of this receptor is unknown. Base qualities are not recorded, but no much larger clone differs from it by a single base. This sample was taken from a study of breast tumors, draining lymph nodes, adjacent tissues (dated by TCRdb to the mid-2010s). Concerning the study at large: The study compared TCR beta repertoires across tumor, adjacent nontumor tissue and axillary lymph nodes from breast cancer patients. In human breast cancer, the study set out to assess how tumor, surrounding tissue and draining lymph node repertoires relate to one another and whether T cells might be exchanged between them. Results the study describes overall, beyond this receptor: T-cell repertoire diversity in tumors was found to be lower than in lymph nodes but higher than in nontumor tissue, and preferential V and J gene usage was observed. Tumor and nontumor tissue repertoires were found to be significantly more similar in luminal-like than in basal-like breast cancer. The study presented the conclusion that tumor T cells originate in lymph nodes as consistent with a hypothesis, not as something directly demonstrated. The data were judged consistent with most tumor T cells deriving from the lymph node and then expanding within tumor tissue.

The germline V gene provides CDR1 SGHRS and CDR2 YFSETQ. A distance of 22 bases separates the germline ends of V and J, which lose 4 bases and 3 bases respectively. From the cysteine through the phenylalanine, the CDR3 covers 18 amino acids. Kept here is only the CDR3 DNA, which spans 54 bases and is read in frame from base 1. TCRdb records Illumina HiSeq 2000 as the sequencer. TCR beta chain libraries were generated by multiplex PCR amplification. The amplified TCR beta chain products were analyzed by high-throughput sequencing. TCRdb reprocessing: public reads trimmed at Q25 with fastp, clones called with MiXCR, in-frame beta chains kept. CDR3 protein duplicates are merged, each entry listing the most common genes and DNA. The sample data list about 63,000 distinct CDR3 sequences, and roughly 57% of these were observed just once. The top ten clonotypes cover around 19% of the sample.

The source of this sequence is a female donor with breast cancer. Some clones in this sample may be carry-over from other donors' samples. Recombination connected TRBV5-1 to TRBJ2-2; the D call is tentative, TRBD1 or TRBD2, as each matches 5 bases. Input material: breast tumor tissue. CDR3 sequence: CASSRTGTGNGYTGELFF. The DNA sequence is as follows: TGCGCCAGCAGCCGAACTGGGACCGGGAATGGCTACACCGGGGAGCTGTTTTTT. The variable domain in full, with residues beyond the CDR3 obtained from the reference TRBV5-1 and TRBJ2-2 genes, is KAGVTQTPRYLIKTRGQQVTLSCSPISGHRSVSWYQQTPGQGLQFLFEYFSETQRNKGNFPGRFSGRQFSNSRSEMNVSTLELGDSALYLCASSRTGTGNGYTGELFFGEGSRLTVL.